Each of the 3 T cell receptor beta chains below was sequenced from the same sample in a study of cytomegalovirus exposure and HLA in healthy donors. Amplification used 60 Vbeta primers and 13 Jbeta primers. The assay was immunoSEQ multiplex PCR, and TCRdb's table has in-frame clones only and misses some. The sample lists approximately 160,000 clones; around 75% were seen once. The sample consisted of PBMCs. The source of these receptors is a man between 18 and 35 years old in good health and CMV-seropositive.

V is TRBV7-2 and J is TRBJ2-5; TRBD2 matches at 9 bases. V was pared by 2 bases and J by 5 bases, with 12 bases of the junction left unmatched. This CDR3 has 17 amino acids. Germline loops: CDR1 SGHTA, CDR2 FQGNSA. CDR3 residues: CASSLMFSGGSLETQYF. CDR3 DNA: TGTGCCAGCAGCTTAATGTTTAGCGGGGGAAGTCTGGAGACCCAGTACTTC.

V gene TRBV11-3 combines with J gene TRBJ2-4, with a tentative D call TRBD1 (8 bases). Per the germline V gene, CDR1 is SGHNT and CDR2 is YENEEA. The CDR3 totals 16 residues. Trimming left V 4 bases short and J 8 bases short, with 21 bases between. The CDR3 region is CASSYRLRTGRDIQYF. CDR3 in DNA: TGTGCCAGCAGCTACCGACTTAGGACAGGGAGGGACATTCAGTACTTC.

V and J are TRBV27 and TRBJ2-7; 7 bases fit TRBD1. CDR1 is MNHEY, CDR2 SMNVEV, per germline (reference sequence). This CDR3 spans 19 amino acids. The trim removed 7 bases at V and 0 bases at J, leaving 21 bases unmatched. CDR3: CASTLSTTGDTSPSYEQYV. The CDR3 DNA sequence: TGTGCCAGCACCCTTTCGACTACAGGGGACACCTCCCCCTCCTACGAGCAGTACGTC.